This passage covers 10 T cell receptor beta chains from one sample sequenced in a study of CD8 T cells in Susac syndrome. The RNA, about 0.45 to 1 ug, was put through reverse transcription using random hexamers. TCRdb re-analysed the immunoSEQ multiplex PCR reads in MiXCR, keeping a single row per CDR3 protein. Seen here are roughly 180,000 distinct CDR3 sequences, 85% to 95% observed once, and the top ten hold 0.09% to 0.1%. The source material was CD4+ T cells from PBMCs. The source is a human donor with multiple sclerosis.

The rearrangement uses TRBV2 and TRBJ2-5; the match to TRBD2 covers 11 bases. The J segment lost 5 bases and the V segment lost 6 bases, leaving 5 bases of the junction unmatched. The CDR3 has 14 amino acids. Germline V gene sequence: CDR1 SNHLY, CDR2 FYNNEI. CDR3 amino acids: CASRTSGMIETQYF. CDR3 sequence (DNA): TGTGCCAGCAGGACTAGCGGGATGATTGAGACCCAGTACTTC.

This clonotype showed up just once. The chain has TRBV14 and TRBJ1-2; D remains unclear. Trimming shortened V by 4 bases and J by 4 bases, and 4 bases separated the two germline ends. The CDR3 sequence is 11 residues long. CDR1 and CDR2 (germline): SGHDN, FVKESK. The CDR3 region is CASSPLYGYTF. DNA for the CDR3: TGTGCCAGCAGCCCCCTCTATGGCTACACCTTC.

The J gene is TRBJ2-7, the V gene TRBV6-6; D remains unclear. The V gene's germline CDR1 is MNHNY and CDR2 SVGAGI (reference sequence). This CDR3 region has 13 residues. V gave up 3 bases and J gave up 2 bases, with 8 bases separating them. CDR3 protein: CASSYSTAYEQYF. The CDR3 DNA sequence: TGTGCCAGCAGTTATAGCACAGCCTACGAGCAGTACTTC.

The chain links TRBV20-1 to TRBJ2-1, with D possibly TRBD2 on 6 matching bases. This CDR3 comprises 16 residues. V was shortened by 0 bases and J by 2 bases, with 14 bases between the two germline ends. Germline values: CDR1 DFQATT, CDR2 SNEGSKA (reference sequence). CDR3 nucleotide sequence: TGCAGTGCTAGAGATTTGGGACTTTCCGCCTACAATGAGCAGTTCTTC. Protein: CSARDLGLSAYNEQFF.

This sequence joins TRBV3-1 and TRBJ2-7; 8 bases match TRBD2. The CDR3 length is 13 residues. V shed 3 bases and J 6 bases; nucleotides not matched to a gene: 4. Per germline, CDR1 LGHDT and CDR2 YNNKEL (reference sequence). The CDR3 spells CASSQLAGSEQYF. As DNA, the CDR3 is TGTGCCAGCAGCCAGCTAGCGGGTAGCGAGCAGTACTTC.

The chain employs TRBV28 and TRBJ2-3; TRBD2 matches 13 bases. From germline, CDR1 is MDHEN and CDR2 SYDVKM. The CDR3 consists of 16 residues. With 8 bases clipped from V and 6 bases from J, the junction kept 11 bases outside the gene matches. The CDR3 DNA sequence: TGTGCCAGCCGCTCCGGGACTAGCGGGGCCGCGGATACGCAGTATTTT. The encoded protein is CASRSGTSGAADTQYF.

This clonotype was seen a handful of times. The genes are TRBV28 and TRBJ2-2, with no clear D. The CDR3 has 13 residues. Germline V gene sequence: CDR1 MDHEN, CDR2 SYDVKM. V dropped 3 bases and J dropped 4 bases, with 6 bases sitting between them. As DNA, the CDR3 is TGTGCCAGCAGTTTGCAGTCCACCGGGGAGCTGTTTTTT. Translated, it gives CASSLQSTGELFF.

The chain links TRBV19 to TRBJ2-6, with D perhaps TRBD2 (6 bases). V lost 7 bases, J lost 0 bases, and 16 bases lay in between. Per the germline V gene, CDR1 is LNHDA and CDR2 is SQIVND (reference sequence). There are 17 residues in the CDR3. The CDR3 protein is CASTPEGRSSGANVLTF. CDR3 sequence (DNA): TGTGCCAGTACTCCGGAGGGACGTAGCTCTGGGGCCAACGTCCTGACTTTC. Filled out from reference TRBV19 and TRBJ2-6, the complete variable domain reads DGGITQSPKYLFRKEGQNVTLSCEQNLNHDAMYWYRQDPGQGLRLIYYSQIVNDFQKGDIAEGYSVSREKKESFPLTVTSAQKNPTAFYLCASTPEGRSSGANVLTFGAGSRLTVL.

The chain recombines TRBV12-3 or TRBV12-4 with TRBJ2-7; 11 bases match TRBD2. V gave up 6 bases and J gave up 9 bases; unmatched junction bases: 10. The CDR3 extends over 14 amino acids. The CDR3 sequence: CASRHSGGVFGQYF. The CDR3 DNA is TGTGCCAGCAGACATAGCGGGGGGGTGTTCGGGCAGTACTTC.

Here the CDR3 reads CASSQSVFQGNQPQHF. Here the CDR3 DNA reads TGCGCCAGCAGCCAATCCGTATTCCAGGGGAATCAGCCCCAGCATTTT. This chain connects TRBV4-3 to TRBJ1-5; D might be TRBD1 (6 bases). This CDR3 comprises 16 residues. V lost 2 bases and J lost 4, with 15 bases in between. CDR1 is LGHNA, CDR2 YSLEER, per germline.